One and the same sample provided the 22 T cell receptor beta chains below, sequenced in a study of T cells in Graves' hyperthyroidism and ophthalmopathy. Template material for amplifying TCR beta CDR3 regions consisted of RNA transcripts. In the first-round RT-PCR of the TCR CDR3, the HTBI primer set was used. MiXCR was run by TCRdb on the multiplex PCR reads, yielding one entry per CDR3 protein. The table has around 270,000 distinct CDR3 sequences, approximately 18% seen once. The sequencing input was blood. These receptors were collected from a man in his fifties with Graves' ophthalmopathy.

This clonotype was picked up a small number of times. The rearrangement links TRBV7-3 to TRBJ2-5; D assignment may be TRBD1 or TRBD2 (7 bases each). This CDR3 has 13 residues. The V end lost 5 bases, the J end lost 5 bases, and 12 bases lay between the germline ends. Germline V gene lookup returns CDR1 SGHTA and CDR2 FQGTGA. Here the CDR3 DNA reads TGTGCCAGCAGCCACAGGGGAGGGGAGACCCAGTACTTC. Translated, it gives CASSHRGGETQYF. Combining the CDR3 with reference TRBV7-3 and TRBJ2-5 gives the whole variable domain GAGVSQTPSNKVTEKGKYVELRCDPISGHTALYWYRQSLGQGPEFLIYFQGTGAADDSGLPNDRFFAVRPEGSVSTLKIQRTERGDSAVYLCASSHRGGETQYFGPGTRLLVL.

The gene calls are TRBV30 and TRBJ2-1; D gene uncertain. The CDR3 length is 13 residues. Trimming cost V 3 bases and J 4 bases, with 10 bases left between them. Germline CDR1 reads GTSNPN; CDR2 reads SVGIG (reference sequence). CDR3 in DNA: TGTGCCTGGAGGATTGAGTATTACAATGAGCAGTTCTTC. Amino acids: CAWRIEYYNEQFF.

This clonotype was found many times. CDR3 nucleotides: TGTGCCAGCAACCGAGGACAGGTTGATTCACCCCTCCACTTT. This translates into CASNRGQVDSPLHF. The chain joins TRBV16 to TRBJ1-6; TRBD1 matches at 7 bases. The junction had 8 bases not matched to a gene; V was cut back by 7 bases and J by 8 bases. Germline V CDR1 and CDR2: KGHSY, FQNENV. The CDR3 consists of 14 residues.

There are a few counts of this clonotype. V and J are TRBV6-2 or TRBV6-3 and TRBJ2-3; 14 bases align to TRBD2. Per germline, CDR1 MNHEY and CDR2 SVGEGT. CDR3 length: 19 residues. Trimming took 5 bases from V and 3 from J; bases not matched to a gene: 13. The CDR3 DNA sequence: TGTGCCAGCAGTGGCCAACCGGGACTAGCGGGAGTGAGGACAGATACGCAGTATTTT. Protein product: CASSGQPGLAGVRTDTQYF.

This chain links TRBV5-1 with TRBJ2-7; 8 nucleotides match TRBD2. CDR1 and CDR2 (germline): SGHRS, YFSETQ. V shed 6 bases and J 1 base; nucleotides not matched to a gene: 9. CDR3 length equals 15 residues. Written as DNA, the CDR3 is TGCGCCAGCAAGCGTGGCCCGGGGGGGTCCTACGAGCAGTACTTC. It codes for CASKRGPGGSYEQYF.

As regards this clonotype: This may come from a read error, since a much larger clone is one base off. This rearrangement joins TRBV7-9 to TRBJ2-7; a weak D match, TRBD2 (6 bases). This CDR3 region has 15 residues. The ends were cut back, 5 bases at V and 8 bases at J, with 22 bases in the middle. CDR1 and CDR2 (germline): SEHNR, FQNEAQ (reference sequence). CDR3 nucleotide sequence: TGTGCCAGCAGCCCCGAAAGTTGGGAGGACCACAAGCAGTACTTC. Amino acids: CASSPESWEDHKQYF.

This chain connects TRBV9 to TRBJ2-2, with D perhaps matching TRBD2 (7 bases). Germline CDR1 and CDR2: SGDLS and YYNGEE. V dropped 5 bases and J dropped 1 base, with 9 bases sitting between them. The CDR3 extends over 14 amino acids. CDR3 region: CASRGGVNTGELFF. CDR3 coding DNA: TGTGCCAGCAGAGGGGGGGTGAACACCGGGGAGCTGTTTTTT.

The chain uses TRBV5-1 and TRBJ1-1; D not resolved. Germline V gene lookup returns CDR1 SGHRS and CDR2 YFSETQ. The CDR3 loop spans 17 amino acids. Trimming shortened V by 1 base and J by 0 bases, and 16 bases separated the two germline ends. Here the CDR3 DNA reads TGCGCCAGCAGCTTGCAATCGGGAGAAACCATGAACACTGAAGCTTTCTTT. Amino acid sequence: CASSLQSGETMNTEAFF.

This clonotype was detected only once. The CDR3 sequence is CATKGREQETQYF. The CDR3 nucleotides read TGTGCCACCAAAGGCAGGGAGCAAGAGACCCAGTACTTC. This rearrangement joins TRBV10-3 to TRBJ2-5; D may correspond to TRBD1 or TRBD2 (5 bases each). Germline V lookup: CDR1 ENHRY, CDR2 SYGVKD. The germline V and J ends were trimmed by 10 bases and 2 bases, with 14 bases remaining between them. The CDR3 length is 13 residues.

This clonotype was counted only a few times. The J gene is TRBJ2-3, the V gene TRBV6-2 or TRBV6-3; 13 bases are a match to TRBD2. The CDR3 spans 20 residues. The J segment lost 5 bases and the V segment lost 3 bases, leaving 17 bases of the junction unmatched. Per the germline V gene, CDR1 is MNHEY and CDR2 is SVGEGT. CDR3 sequence: CASSYLGGVVGLAGVDTQYF. CDR3 DNA: TGTGCCAGCAGTTATTTAGGCGGAGTGGTAGGACTAGCGGGAGTAGATACGCAGTATTTT.

This clonotype occurred a few times. The genes are TRBV10-2 and TRBJ1-2, with D unresolved. Trimming cost V 0 bases and J 8 bases, with 13 bases left between them. Per the germline V gene, CDR1 is WSHSY and CDR2 is SAAADI. CDR3 length: 14 residues. The CDR3 loop reads CASSESTVLRGYTF. As DNA, the CDR3 is TGCGCCAGCAGTGAGTCGACCGTGCTACGGGGCTACACCTTC.

This clonotype was seen a few times. The V gene is TRBV6-5, the J gene TRBJ2-7; TRBD2 aligns across 11 bases. Germline V lookup: CDR1 MNHEY, CDR2 SVGAGI. V gave up 0 bases and J gave up 7 bases; unmatched junction bases: 8. CDR3 size: 16 residues. CDR3 nucleotides: TGTGCCAGCAGTTACTCGAATAGCGGGAGGGCCGGAGAGCAGTACTTC. It codes for CASSYSNSGRAGEQYF.

This clonotype appeared a few times. This chain joins TRBV27 and TRBJ1-5; weak D call: TRBD1 (6 bases). The CDR3 has 15 residues. With 6 bases removed from V and 0 bases from J, the gap between germline ends came to 12 bases. The V gene's germline CDR1 is MNHEY and CDR2 SMNVEV (reference sequence). CDR3 residues: CASRRGPYSNQPQHF. The DNA of the CDR3 is TGTGCCAGCAGGCGGGGGCCCTATAGCAATCAGCCCCAGCATTTT.

The chain has TRBV9 and TRBJ2-2; 10 nucleotides agree with TRBD1. V trimming: 1 base; J trimming: 6 bases; junction bases outside the gene matches: 9. The length of the CDR3 is 17 residues. The germline gives CDR1 SGDLS, CDR2 YYNGEE. Written as DNA, the CDR3 is TGTGCCAGCAGCGTAATGTCGGGACAGGGGTTTTCCGGGGAGCTGTTTTTT. As protein: CASSVMSGQGFSGELFF.

This clonotype has at least ten counts. The CDR3 here is CSVGGTSGFNEQFF. The CDR3 DNA reads TGCAGCGTTGGGGGGACTAGCGGGTTCAATGAGCAGTTCTTC. The V and J genes are TRBV29-1 and TRBJ2-1, with 12 bases matching TRBD2. Per germline, CDR1 SQVTM and CDR2 ANQGSEA. CDR3 size: 14 residues. J lost 6 bases, V lost 4 bases, and 4 bases had no gene match.

This clonotype was counted only a few times. V is TRBV27 and J is TRBJ1-2; possibly TRBD1 for D (5 bases). This CDR3 spans 16 amino acids. Germline lookup yields CDR1 MNHEY and CDR2 SMNVEV (reference sequence). V was trimmed by 5 bases and J by 1 base, leaving 17 bases between them. The CDR3 DNA sequence: TGTGCCAGCAGTCCGCGCCCGGGGGACCGTAACTATGGCTACACCTTC. Translated: CASSPRPGDRNYGYTF.

In this sample, this clonotype turned up many times. This chain links TRBV12-3 or TRBV12-4 with TRBJ1-2; TRBD1 matches 7 bases. Trimming cost V 5 bases and J 0 bases; bases outside gene matches: 12. There are 17 residues in the CDR3. CDR3 region: CASSGPLRQGANYGYTF. CDR3 nucleotides: TGTGCCAGCAGTGGCCCCCTCCGACAGGGAGCTAACTATGGCTACACCTTC.

This clonotype was observed a handful of times. The V gene is TRBV10-3, the J gene TRBJ2-3; D unresolved. This CDR3 region has 11 residues. The V end lost 9 bases, the J end lost 2 bases, and 6 bases lay between the germline ends. Per the germline V gene, CDR1 is ENHRY and CDR2 is SYGVKD. CDR3 DNA: TGTGCCATAAAGACCACAGATACGCAGTATTTT. It specifies CAIKTTDTQYF.

The chain recombines TRBV29-1 with TRBJ1-4; maybe TRBD1 (5 bases). The germline gives CDR1 SQVTM, CDR2 ANQGSEA. The CDR3 has 15 amino acids. The ends were cut back, 5 bases at V and 0 bases at J, with 13 bases in the middle. The CDR3 region is CSVRRGGATNEKLFF. As DNA, the CDR3 is TGCAGCGTTCGCCGCGGGGGTGCAACTAATGAAAAACTGTTTTTT. The whole variable domain, remainder taken from reference TRBV29-1 and TRBJ1-4, is SAVISQKPSRDICQRGTSLTIQCQVDSQVTMMFWYRQQPGQSLTLIATANQGSEATYESGFVIDKFPISRPNLTFSTLTVSNMSPEDSSIYLCSVRRGGATNEKLFFGSGTQLSVL.

This clonotype was counted only a few times. The genes are TRBV6-1 and TRBJ2-7; D unclear. V gave up 5 bases and J gave up 0 bases, with 14 bases separating them. Germline CDR1 is MNHNS and CDR2 is SASEGT. This CDR3 region has 15 residues. CDR3 nucleotides: TGTGCCAGCAGTCGCTACCCTGACCCCTCCTACGAGCAGTACTTC. Its translation: CASSRYPDPSYEQYF.

This clonotype was found many times. The V and J genes are TRBV5-8 and TRBJ2-5; 13 bases agree with TRBD2. CDR1 and CDR2 (germline): SGHTS, YDEGEE. The junction had 8 bases not matched to a gene; V was cut back by 3 bases and J by 3 bases. There are 17 residues in the CDR3. CDR3 protein: CASSYGLAGEWEETQYF. The CDR3 DNA follows: TGTGCCAGCAGCTACGGACTAGCGGGAGAGTGGGAAGAGACCCAGTACTTC.

This clonotype was seen ten or more times. The chain carries TRBV2 and TRBJ1-1; D is ambiguous. This CDR3 spans 13 amino acids. V dropped 4 bases and J dropped 1 base, with 7 bases sitting between them. From germline, CDR1 is SNHLY and CDR2 FYNNEI. CDR3 in DNA: TGTGCCAGCAGTGCCCTCCAGAACACTGAAGCTTTCTTT. Translating it yields CASSALQNTEAFF.